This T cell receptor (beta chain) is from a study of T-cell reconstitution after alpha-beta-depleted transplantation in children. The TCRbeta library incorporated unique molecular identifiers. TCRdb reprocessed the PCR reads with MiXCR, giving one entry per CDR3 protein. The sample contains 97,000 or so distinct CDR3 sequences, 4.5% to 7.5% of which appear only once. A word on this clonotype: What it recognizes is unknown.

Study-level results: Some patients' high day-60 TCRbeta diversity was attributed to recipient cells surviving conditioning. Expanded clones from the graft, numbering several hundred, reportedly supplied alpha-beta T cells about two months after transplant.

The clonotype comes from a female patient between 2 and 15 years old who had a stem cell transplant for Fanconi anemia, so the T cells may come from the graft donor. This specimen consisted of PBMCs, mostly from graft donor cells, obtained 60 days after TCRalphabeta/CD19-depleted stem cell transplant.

CDR3 sequence (DNA): TGTGCCAGCAGTGGGCAGGTCTATGGCTACACCTTC. Translation gives CASSGQVYGYTF. This sequence joins TRBV25-1 and TRBJ1-2; no clear D gene. Germline-derived CDR1 and CDR2 are MGHDK and SYGVNS. The CDR3 covers 12 residues. V was clipped by 4 bases and J by 4 bases, with 7 bases between them.